These 8 T cell receptor beta chains originate from one sample sequenced in a study of T cells in localized non-small cell lung cancer. Produced via immunoSEQ multiplex PCR; TCRdb's table is partial and in-frame only. The table records fewer than 25,000 clones, 80% to 95% of them present only once. The sample was peripheral blood, taken before any cancer treatment. The receptors originated from a woman between 35 and 70 years old with stage I lung adenocarcinoma.

The DNA for the CDR3 is TGTTCCTCAACCACCGGGACAGCAAGCACAGATACGCAGTATTTT. Translation: CSSTTGTASTDTQYF. The gene calls are TRBV9 and TRBJ2-3; 7 nucleotides match TRBD1. Germline CDR1 is SGDLS and CDR2 is YYNGEE. The CDR3 has 15 residues.

J is TRBJ2-5 and V is TRBV28, with 9 bases matching TRBD1. V shed 11 bases, J shed 9 bases, and the junction held 16 bases outside the gene matches. Germline CDR1 is MDHEN and CDR2 is SYDVKM. The CDR3 has 14 amino acids. The chain's CDR3 is CAARAPGQGVSQYF. The DNA for the CDR3 is TGTGCCGCCCGTGCTCCGGGACAGGGAGTGTCCCAGTACTTC.

This clone was seen a few times. The chain combines TRBV5-6 with TRBJ2-7; 10 bases agree with TRBD1. Germline V gene sequence: CDR1 SGHDT, CDR2 YYEEEE. V shed 3 bases and J 3 bases; nucleotides not matched to a gene: 18. CDR3 length: 19 residues. DNA for the CDR3: TGTGCCAGCAGCTCAAAATATACTCCGGGACAGGGGTCACACTACGAGCAGTACTTC. It encodes CASSSKYTPGQGSHYEQYF. Supplemented by reference TRBV5-6 and TRBJ2-7, the full variable domain reads DAGVTQSPTHLIKTRGQQVTLRCSPKSGHDTVSWYQQALGQGPQFIFQYYEEEERQRGNFPDRFSGHQFPNYSSELNVNALLLGDSALYLCASSSKYTPGQGSHYEQYFGPGTRLTVT.

The table lists this clone with a count of one. V gene TRBV28 combines with J gene TRBJ2-2; D gene ambiguous. In germline, CDR1 is MDHEN, CDR2 SYDVKM. The CDR3 totals 13 residues. Trimming pared 5 bases from V and 7 bases from J, leaving 11 bases between. The CDR3 region has the DNA TGTGCCAGCAGTGGAGTCAGGAACGGGGAGCTGTTTTTT. Amino acid sequence: CASSGVRNGELFF.

This chain's CDR3 is CASSENSDSEQYF. DNA for the CDR3: TGTGCCAGCAGCGAAAACAGTGATTCCGAGCAGTACTTC. The J gene is TRBJ2-7, the V gene TRBV6-5; D gene unclear. Germline V gene sequence: CDR1 MNHEY, CDR2 SVGAGI. CDR3 length: 13 amino acids. V was trimmed by 6 bases and J by 6 bases, leaving 15 bases between them.

The chain couples TRBV5-1 to TRBJ1-2; 10 positions match TRBD1. CDR3 length: 16 amino acids. Per germline, CDR1 SGHRS and CDR2 YFSETQ. J gave up 7 bases and V 5 bases, and 14 bases lay outside the gene matches. The CDR3, as DNA: TGCGCCAGCAGTAACGACCCGGGACAGGGGTTGGCTGGCTACACCTTC. It yields the protein CASSNDPGQGLAGYTF. The variable domain in full, with the rest retrieved from reference TRBV5-1 and TRBJ1-2, is KAGVTQTPRYLIKTRGQQVTLSCSPISGHRSVSWYQQTPGQGLQFLFEYFSETQRNKGNFPGRFSGRQFSNSRSEMNVSTLELGDSALYLCASSNDPGQGLAGYTFGSGTRLTVV.

The chain uses TRBV18 and TRBJ2-7; D is possibly TRBD2 (5 bases). With 2 bases removed from V and 2 bases from J, the gap between germline ends came to 22 bases. Per germline, CDR1 KGHSH and CDR2 LQKENI. The CDR3 is 18 amino acids. CDR3 in DNA: TGTGCCAGCTCACCAGACTACAACCTTCGAGCCCGCACCTACGAGCAGTACTTC. Amino acid sequence: CASSPDYNLRARTYEQYF.

This chain joins TRBV25-1 and TRBJ2-7; 10 bases map to TRBD1. This CDR3 is built from 13 residues. The V and J ends lost 10 bases and 5 bases, in that order; junction bases with no gene match: 8. Germline-derived CDR1 and CDR2 are MGHDK and SYGVNS. The CDR3 nucleotides are TGTGCCACCCTCGGACAGGGGGTCCACGAGCAGTACTTC. It is translated as CATLGQGVHEQYF.